The clone carrying this T cell receptor (beta chain) was counted at least ten times. The sample belongs to a study of T cells in Graves' hyperthyroidism and ophthalmopathy. V gave up 4 bases and J gave up 6 bases; unmatched junction bases: 6. There are 15 residues in the CDR3. The germline V gene has CDR1 SGHVS and CDR2 FQNEAQ. RNA transcripts gave rise to amplified TCR beta CDR3 regions. First-round RT-PCR targeting the TCR CDR3 was performed with the HTBI primer set. TCRdb re-analysed the multiplex PCR reads in MiXCR, keeping a single row per CDR3 protein. The sample shows approximately 870,000 distinct CDR3 sequences, 35% to 45% of them seen only once. Out of approximately 9.9 ml of fresh peripheral blood came the PBMCs.

The chain recombines TRBV7-8 with TRBJ1-6, with 7 bases fitting TRBD1. This TCR was recovered from a man between 18 and 35 years old with Graves' hyperthyroidism. The sequencing sample was made of blood. The chain's CDR3 is CASSSTGAVNSPLHF. CDR3 sequence (DNA): TGTGCCAGCAGCTCCACAGGGGCGGTTAATTCACCCCTCCACTTT.